This T cell receptor beta chain was found in a study of siplizumab effects on memory and regulatory T cells. Germline values: CDR1 SNHLY, CDR2 FYNNEI. The CDR3 covers 20 residues. V trimming: 1 base; J trimming: 5 bases; junction bases outside the gene matches: 15. Only in-frame clones appear in the TCRdb table, and some are missing; sequencing was by immunoSEQ multiplex PCR. In the table there are tens of thousands of clones, about 97% of which are singletons. This sequence was found in a human donor in good health. The chain links TRBV2 to TRBJ2-5, with 14 bases lining up with TRBD2. Source material: naive CD8+ T cells sorted from blood. The CDR3 here is CASSEDPGTSGGKRRETQYF. CDR3 sequence (DNA): TGTGCCAGCAGTGAAGACCCCGGGACTAGCGGGGGCAAGAGGAGGGAGACCCAGTACTTC.